This T cell receptor (beta chain) derives from a study of T-cell reconstitution after alpha-beta-depleted transplantation in children. Preparation of the TCRbeta library used unique molecular identifiers. TCRdb ran MiXCR on the PCR reads and lists one entry per CDR3 protein. The sample shows roughly 400,000 distinct CDR3 sequences, roughly 21% of them seen only once. This CDR3 has 17 amino acids. Trimming cost V 3 bases and J 4 bases; bases outside gene matches: 13. The V gene's germline CDR1 is LGHNA and CDR2 YNFKEQ. This chain uses TRBV4-2 with TRBJ2-7; 9 bases map to TRBD2. This clonotype was sampled from a human donor who donated a stem cell graft to a child with acute myeloid leukemia. This material consisted of PBMCs from the stem cell graft donor, taken from the stem cell graft. CDR3 sequence reads: CASSQVSVAGVKYEQYF. The CDR3 DNA follows: TGTGCCAGCAGCCAGGTTTCGGTAGCGGGAGTTAAATACGAGCAGTACTTC.